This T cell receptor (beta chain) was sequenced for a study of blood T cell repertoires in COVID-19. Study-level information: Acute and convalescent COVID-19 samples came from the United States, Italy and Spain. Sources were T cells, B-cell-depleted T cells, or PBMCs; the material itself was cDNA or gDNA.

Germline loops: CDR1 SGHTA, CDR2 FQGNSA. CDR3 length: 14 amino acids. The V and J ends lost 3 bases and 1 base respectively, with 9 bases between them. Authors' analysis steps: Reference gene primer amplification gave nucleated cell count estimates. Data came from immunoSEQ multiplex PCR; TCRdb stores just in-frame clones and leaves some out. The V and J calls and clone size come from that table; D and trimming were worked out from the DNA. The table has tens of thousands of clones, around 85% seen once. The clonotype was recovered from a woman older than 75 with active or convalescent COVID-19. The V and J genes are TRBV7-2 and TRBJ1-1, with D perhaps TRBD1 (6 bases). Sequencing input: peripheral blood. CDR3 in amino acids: CASSFGQSNTEAFF. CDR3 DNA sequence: TGTGCCAGCAGCTTCGGACAGTCGAACACTGAAGCTTTCTTT.